The sequence of this TCR beta chain was determined in a study of persistence of HIV-infected CD4 T cells. The wider study: Two participants gave one leukapheresis sample; others gave up to about 180 mL blood repeatedly.

CDR3 length: 15 amino acids. In germline, CDR1 is SGHNT, CDR2 YENEEA. The V segment lost 2 bases and the J segment 4 bases; nucleotides outside the gene matches: 3. A word on this clone: What it binds is not known.

The libraries were made with immunoSEQ version 4 in survey mode. Produced via immunoSEQ multiplex PCR; TCRdb's table is partial and in-frame only. Among roughly 32,000 clones listed, 65% to 90% were seen once. An overlapping HIV-1 Gag peptide pool stimulated these cells at roughly 1 ug/peptide/mL. Memory cells lacking CD40L and CD69 with high CD45RO were sorted. PBMCs were depleted of CD8+ T cells before stimulation. This rearrangement joins TRBV11-3 to TRBJ2-1; 9 nucleotides match TRBD2. This receptor was taken from an adult woman with HIV who was CMV-seropositive. This specimen was CD4+ T cells sorted from PBMCs after roughly 19-hour stimulation, taken from a patient who received antiretroviral therapy. CDR3 sequence: CASSLRLAAYNEQFF. CDR3 in DNA: TGTGCCAGCAGCTTAAGACTAGCGGCTTACAATGAGCAGTTCTTC.